This TCR beta chain was captured in a study of radiation and T cells in renal cell carcinoma. This clone was seen a handful of times. V lost 0 bases to trimming and J lost 8 bases, with 4 bases between them. The CDR3 consists of 12 residues. The protocol was immunoSEQ multiplex PCR, while the TCRdb copy is restricted to in-frame clones and leaves out a portion. The table records more than 75,000 clones, under 90% of them present only once. The sample's time point: baseline pretreatment blood. Regarding treatment: 15 Gy SBRT to primary tumor, nephrectomy 4 weeks later. The receptor was derived from a man between 60 and 75 years old with renal cell carcinoma. The chain couples TRBV23-1 to TRBJ1-4; D is unresolved. Being an ORF, TRBV23-1 has a function that is uncertain. The source was blood, collected from a patient whose treatment included radiotherapy and nephrectomy. The CDR3: CASSQSGEKLFF. DNA of the CDR3: TGCGCCAGCAGTCAATCGGGAGAAAAACTGTTTTTT.